This T cell receptor (beta chain) was profiled in a study of blood T cell repertoires in COVID-19. Study-level information: From the United States, Italy and Spain came samples of acute and convalescent COVID-19. PBMCs, B-cell-depleted T cells, or T cells were the source of the cDNA or gDNA that made up the material.

CDR3 length equals 14 residues. V gave up 2 bases and J gave up 6 bases, with 12 bases separating them. Germline V gives CDR1 SGHRS, CDR2 YFSETQ. Original handling: Using reference gene primer amplification, nucleated cell counts were estimated. Libraries were prepared by immunoSEQ multiplex PCR; TCRdb keeps only in-frame clonotypes and omits some of them. V and J calls and clone size are given by that table; D and trimming were obtained from the DNA. The table shows some 270,000 clones, with approximately 89% occurring only once. The sequence was collected from a woman between 40 and 50 years old who had recovered from COVID-19. The sample consisted of peripheral blood. The chain carries TRBV5-1 and TRBJ1-5, with a tentative D call TRBD1 (6 bases). This CDR3 is CASSLQGDGQPQHF. The CDR3 nucleotides read TGCGCCAGCAGCTTACAGGGAGATGGTCAGCCCCAGCATTTT.